Each of the 9 T cell receptor beta chains below was sequenced from the same sample in a study of blood T cell repertoires in COVID-19. TCRdb's table, derived via immunoSEQ multiplex PCR, lists solely in-frame clones and lacks some. This sample has 250,000 to 300,000 clones, with 85% to 90% found just once. Sequencing was done on a sample of PBMCs or T cells enriched from blood (not recorded which). The receptor set was obtained from a man between 18 and 35 years old who had recovered from COVID-19.

This clone was detected once. The rearrangement joins TRBV5-1 to TRBJ2-3, with D uncertain. Germline V gene sequence: CDR1 SGHRS, CDR2 YFSETQ. The CDR3 extends over 12 amino acids. V was shortened by 0 bases and J by 6 bases, with 5 bases between the two germline ends. CDR3 loop: CASSLAMDTQYF. The CDR3 nucleotides are TGCGCCAGCAGCTTGGCCATGGATACGCAGTATTTT.

This rearrangement joins TRBV7-6 to TRBJ2-1; 15 nucleotides match TRBD2. The CDR3 spans 14 residues. J gave up 8 bases and V 5 bases, and 1 base lay outside the gene matches. The germline V gene encodes CDR1 SGHVS and CDR2 FNYEAQ. Here the CDR3 reads CASSRTSGRDEQFF. Written as DNA, the CDR3 is TGTGCCAGCAGCCGGACTAGCGGGAGGGATGAGCAGTTCTTC. Combining the CDR3 with reference TRBV7-6 and TRBJ2-1 gives the whole variable domain GAGVSQSPRYKVTKRGQDVALRCDPISGHVSLYWYRQALGQGPEFLTYFNYEAQQDKSGLPNDRFSAERPEGSISTLTIQRTEQRDSAMYRCASSRTSGRDEQFFGPGTRLTVL.

This rearrangement joins TRBV3-1 (or the pseudogene TRBV3-2) to TRBJ1-4; unclear D gene. This CDR3 spans 13 amino acids. Looked up from germline, CDR1 is LGHDT and CDR2 is YNNKEL (reference sequence). Trimming left V 1 base short and J 12 bases short, with 12 bases between. DNA for the CDR3: TGTGCCAGCAGCCAAGGAGGTAGGATGGAACTGTTTTTT. This encodes CASSQGGRMELFF.

This rearrangement joins TRBV19 to TRBJ2-7; TRBD2 might be the D (6 bases). The CDR3 covers 14 residues. The V gene lost 5 bases and the J gene lost 0 bases, with 11 bases spanning the gap. Germline-derived CDR1 and CDR2 are LNHDA and SQIVND (reference sequence). The CDR3 DNA is TGTGCCAGTAGTGGAGACGGGAGCTCCTACGAGCAGTACTTC. Encoded protein: CASSGDGSSYEQYF.

The chain couples TRBV28 to TRBJ2-7, with TRBD2 matching 15 bases. V dropped 4 bases and J dropped 1; count of bases not matched to a gene: 8. This CDR3 is 18 amino acids long. Looked up from germline, CDR1 is MDHEN and CDR2 is SYDVKM. The CDR3 DNA reads as TGTGCCAGCAGTTCCCTACCTGGGACTAGCGGGAGGTCCTACGAGCAGTACTTC. Translated: CASSSLPGTSGRSYEQYF.

The chain recombines TRBV13 with TRBJ2-7; 8 nucleotides agree with TRBD2. Trimming took 8 bases from V and 0 from J; bases not matched to a gene: 6. The CDR3 has 14 amino acids. Germline V gene data show CDR1 as PRHDT and CDR2 as FYEKMQ (reference sequence). The DNA for the CDR3 is TGTGCCAGCGAACTAGCGGATAGCTCCTACGAGCAGTACTTC. It encodes CASELADSSYEQYF.

The J gene is TRBJ1-2, the V gene TRBV12-3 or TRBV12-4, with D possibly TRBD1 on 5 matching bases. The length of the CDR3 is 13 residues. V was clipped by 3 bases and J by 3 bases, with 8 bases between them. CDR3 sequence reads: CASSFWGDYGYTF. The CDR3 coding sequence is TGTGCCAGCAGTTTTTGGGGCGACTATGGCTACACCTTC.

The V gene is TRBV6-5, the J gene TRBJ2-7; the D is unclear. This CDR3 region has 14 residues. Trimming shortened V by 7 bases and J by 2 bases, and 15 bases separated the two germline ends. Germline values: CDR1 MNHEY, CDR2 SVGAGI. DNA for the CDR3: TGTGCCAGCATCGAGCAACTCCCTACCTACGAGCAGTACTTC. Protein: CASIEQLPTYEQYF.

This rearrangement joins TRBV28 to TRBJ1-3, with D hard to call. CDR1 and CDR2 from the germline V gene are MDHEN and SYDVKM. V was trimmed by 6 bases and J by 4 bases, leaving 13 bases between them. This CDR3 has 14 amino acids. CDR3 nucleotides: TGTGCCAGCAGCGACCCCGGGGTCGGAAACACCATATATTTT. It is translated as CASSDPGVGNTIYF.